The subject of this entry is one T cell receptor (beta chain). Its antigen is still unknown. This entry is derived from a study of post-analysis software for immune sequencing data. Included in the TCR beta cDNA libraries were unique molecular identifiers. Input populations of about 0.9 to 10 million T cells gave rise to approximately 500,000 cDNA molecules. One entry per CDR3 protein results from TCRdb running MiXCR on the PCR reads. The sample carries 700,000 to 800,000 distinct CDR3 sequences, 30% recorded once. The CDR3 runs 14 residues. In germline, CDR1 is DFQATT, CDR2 SNEGSKA (reference sequence). General study points: There was significantly lower normalized Chao1 diversity in multiple sclerosis patients than in controls. About five TRBV segments occurring more often in patients than controls included TRBV5-6, TRBV5-1 and TRBV20-1.

This chain links TRBV20-1 with TRBJ2-7; no reliable D call. The DNA end is more similar to TRBJ2-5, so the J call may be wrong. The sequencing input was blood. The clonotype comes from a girl aged 10 to 17 with multiple sclerosis. CDR3 sequence reads: CSARRTGFGETQYF. In nucleotides, the CDR3 is TGCAGTGCTAGACGGACCGGGTTTGGGGAGACCCAGTACTTC.